This T cell receptor (beta chain) is drawn from a study of cytotoxic CD8 clonotypes in ibrutinib-treated CLL. Study results and caveats: Relative to age-matched healthy donors, clonality at baseline was higher, and it tracked circulating CD8+ T-cell counts. Upon ibrutinib response clonality rose, and upon progression it fell back toward baseline.

This clone has a handful of counts. Its antigen is not identified. V lost 1 base and J lost 4, with 13 bases in between. The CDR3 is 15 amino acids. Germline V gives CDR1 SNHLY, CDR2 FYNNEI. The assay was immunoSEQ multiplex PCR, and TCRdb's table has in-frame clones only and misses some. The sample records about 270,000 clones, approximately 76% being singletons. This TCR derives from a human donor with chronic lymphocytic leukemia. The V call is TRBV2, the J call TRBJ1-1; D not resolved. The sample consisted of PBMCs, taken at disease progression, from a patient treated with ibrutinib. CDR3 nucleotide sequence: TGTGCCAGCAGTGAAGTAGTTGCGGGGATCACTGAAGCTTTCTTT. This codes for CASSEVVAGITEAFF.